This TCR beta chain came from a study of T-cell memory formation after mild COVID-19 (dated by TCRdb to about 2021). Background for the entire study: Most TCR sequence clusters were specific to one of the two donors. The cohort was made up of two young adult volunteers, one female and one male, who were previously healthy. In a couple of donors, T-cell clones that expanded and contracted after mild COVID-19 were followed by sequencing TCRalpha and TCRbeta repertoires longitudinally. Summary of the overall study and its limitations: Some responding clones were detected in pre-infection memory, suggesting pre-existing cross-reactive memory T cells joined the SARS-CoV-2 response. Contracting CD4+ clones were located mainly in the CM and EM memory subsets, whereas CD8+ clones were found to be enriched in EMRA. Only a couple of mild cases were covered by the study, and larger cohorts that include severe cases with pre-infection samples were considered necessary. From day 15 to 85, contracting clones showed balanced CD4/CD8 phenotypes, whereas a second wave of clones that expanded from day 15 to 37 leaned towards CD4+. SARS-CoV-2 specificity was not confirmed for the second-wave clones peaking on day 37.

A few counts support this clonotype. Its cognate antigen has yet to be identified. No base quality information exists; no much larger clone differs at one position. Ficoll-Paque density gradient centrifugation was the method used to isolate PBMCs. The CDR3, cysteine through phenylalanine, is 12 amino acids long. Only the CDR3 DNA is retained, 36 bases long and in frame from the first base. Compared with germline, V lacks 4 bases and J lacks 7 bases; bases without a gene match: 0. Sequenced using an Illumina NovaSeq 6000. Using 5'RACE with constant-segment primers, TCRalpha and TCRbeta cDNA libraries were constructed, with sample barcodes and unique molecular identifiers added in the process. RNA was extracted from every sample with Trizol reagent. Amplification of the libraries took two PCR steps, and the second step added a second sample barcode plus Illumina TruSeq adapters. Libraries were sequenced on an Illumina NovaSeq with 2 x 150 bp paired-end reads. Per the authors' processing: With migec v1.2.7, reads were demultiplexed and then collapsed into UMI-guided consensus sequences. Using mixcr v2.1.11, the UMI consensuses were aligned to TRA and TRB V and J templates and assembled into clonotypes. A clonotype was counted as expanded or contracted only when both edgeR and NoisET called the clonotype significant, with the noise models trained on biological replicates. For edgeR calls, a false discovery rate-adjusted p below 0.01 and a log2 fold-change threshold of 1 were applied. As an exploratory analysis of dynamics, max-normalized trajectories of the 1000 most abundant clonotypes were examined with PCA combined with hierarchical clustering. Separately sequenced CD4+ and CD8+ repertoires were used to assign a CD4 or CD8 phenotype to each responding clone. TCRdb passed the public sequencing reads through fastp at Q25 and MiXCR, retaining productive beta sequences. Rows are unified per CDR3 protein, each entry keeping the most common DNA and genes. It is TCRdb's table, rather than the study itself, that gives the V and J calls and clone size. The sample table lists under 300,000 distinct CDR3 sequences, over 15% of them with a count of one. The top ten clones comprise approximately 3.4% of the sample.

This receptor was obtained from a man aged 18 to 30 who had mild COVID-19 (a few samples of this study predate the infection). The sample titles of this study are shuffled in the database, so cell type and time point are left out; the donor was told from shared clones. Source material: PBMCs or a T cell subset sorted from them (not recorded which). The receptor chain draws on TRBV12-3 or TRBV12-4 and TRBJ2-2, and TRBD2 aligns with 7 junction nucleotides. This receptor carries the CDR3 CASSWGGGELFF. The DNA sequence is given as TGTGCCAGCAGTTGGGGGGGCGGGGAGCTGTTTTTT.